This T cell receptor beta chain was identified during a study of blood T cell repertoires in COVID-19. The length of the CDR3 is 13 residues. V was pared by 5 bases and J by 6 bases, with 12 bases between. Germline V gene data show CDR1 as LGHDT and CDR2 as YNNKEL (reference sequence). Clones were read by immunoSEQ multiplex PCR, and TCRdb kept only the in-frame ones, dropping some. The sample consists of approximately 500,000 clones, less than 90% of them appearing once. The specimen sequenced was peripheral blood. This sequence originates from a woman between 45 and 65 years old with COVID-19, enrolled during active disease. The chain has TRBV3-1 (or the pseudogene TRBV3-2) and TRBJ2-3; D uncertain. The CDR3 loop is CASSSLGEDTQYF. The CDR3 DNA sequence: TGTGCCAGCAGCTCCCTCGGTGAGGATACGCAGTATTTT.